A selection of T cell receptor beta chains follows, all from one sample in a study of shared clonotypes between healthy human individuals. Sequencing used immunoSEQ multiplex PCR; TCRdb keeps in-frame clones, though not all of them. The table lists a few million clones, more than 80% of them singletons. Sequenced input: naive CD4+ T cells sorted from blood. These receptors came from a man younger than 35 in good health. Each CDR3 is given with its conserved first and last residue. The D gene is left open where the match is weak. Clone size is given for some rows only: seen once, a few or many times, or a class if the clone is expanded.

>TRBV18|TRBD2|TRBJ2-1|once
TGTGCCAGCTCACCACTCACTAGCGGGAGTTACAATGAGCAGTTCTTC
CASSPLTSGSYNEQFF
>TRBV5-4|NA|TRBJ2-7|once
TGTGCCAGCAGCTTGGGCCTTTCGGACGCGTACTTC
CASSLGLSDAYF
>TRBV19|TRBD2|TRBJ2-5|NA
TGTGCCAGTAGTATGTTACTAGCGGGTGTAGAGACCCAGTACTTC
CASSMLLAGVETQYF
>TRBV27|NA|TRBJ2-7|NA
TGTGCCAGCAGTTTAGGGGGGACCCTTCACTACGAGCAGTACTTC
CASSLGGTLHYEQYF
>TRBV18|TRBD2|TRBJ2-7|NA
TGTGCCAGCTCACGCGGGGGGGCCAGGTTGGAGCAGTACTTC
CASSRGGARLEQYF
>TRBV5-4|TRBD2|TRBJ2-2|NA
TGTGCCAGCAGCCCGGGACTAGCGGGAGATGTCACCGGGGAGCTGTTTTTT
CASSPGLAGDVTGELFF
>TRBV30|NA|TRBJ2-2|NA
TGTGCCTGGAGACAGGCCGGGACCGGGGAGCTGTTTTTT
CAWRQAGTGELFF
>TRBV5-4|TRBD1|TRBJ1-4|NA
TGTGCCAGCAGCTTGGGACAGGGGTCTGAAAAACTGTTTTTT
CASSLGQGSEKLFF
>TRBV19|NA|TRBJ2-5|NA
TGTGCCAGTAGTATAAATACGGCAGGAAACTCCCAGTACTTC
CASSINTAGNSQYF
>TRBV18|NA|TRBJ2-7|NA
TGTGCCAGCTCACCTCCGAGCTCCTACGAGCAGTACTTC
CASSPPSSYEQYF
>TRBV5-1|NA|TRBJ2-3|NA
TGCGCCAGCAGTCGGACGGGGAGTTCCACAGATACGCAGTATTTT
CASSRTGSSTDTQYF
>TRBV7-3|TRBD2|TRBJ2-5|NA
TGTGCCAGCAGCTTTGCGGGGGGCACCCAAGAGACCCAGTACTTC
CASSFAGGTQETQYF
>TRBV5-1|TRBD1|TRBJ1-4|few
TGCGCCAGCAGCTTACCCGGGACAGTTGGTAATGAAAAACTGTTTTTT
CASSLPGTVGNEKLFF
>TRBV7-2|NA|TRBJ1-3|NA
TGTGCCAGCAGCTTAGCGGCAGGCGGTGGAAACACCATATATTTT
CASSLAAGGGNTIYF
>TRBV5-1|NA|TRBJ2-3|once
TGCGCCACGTCGACAGAATCCACAGATACGCAGTATTTT
CATSTESTDTQYF
>TRBV28|NA|TRBJ2-5|once
TGTGCCAGCAGTTTGGTGCAGGGGACCCCATACTTC
CASSLVQGTPYF
>TRBV29-1|NA|TRBJ1-2|NA
TGCAGCGTTGTGAGCCATAACTATGGCTACACCTTC
CSVVSHNYGYTF
>TRBV4-1|NA|TRBJ2-7|NA
TGCGCCAGCAGCCCGACTTCTATCGCGTTTGGCGAGCAGTACTTC
CASSPTSIAFGEQYF
>TRBV4-3|NA|TRBJ2-7|NA
TGCGCCAGCAGCCAAGGTGGGAACTCCTACGAGCAGTACTTC
CASSQGGNSYEQYF
>TRBV27|NA|TRBJ2-7|NA
TGTGCCAGTACCCCTCCAGGGCGAACCTACGAGCAGTACTTC
CASTPPGRTYEQYF
>TRBV21-1|NA|TRBJ2-5|NA
TGTGCCAGCAGCAAAAGAGGGGGACTAGCGGGAAGAGAGACCCAGTACTTC
CASSKRGGLAGRETQYF
>TRBV5-1|NA|TRBJ2-7|NA
TGCGCCAGCCGACGACGGGAGGGGGCGAGGGAGCAGTACTTC
CASRRREGAREQYF
>TRBV10-2|NA|TRBJ2-5|NA
TGCGCCAGCAGGGAGACTAGGCTCCAGGCCCAGTACTTC
CASRETRLQAQYF
>TRBV7-2|NA|TRBJ2-3|NA
TGTGCCAGCAGACGGGGGCCGTTGGCAGATACGCAGTATTTT
CASRRGPLADTQYF
>TRBV11-2|TRBD2|TRBJ2-4|NA
TGTGCCAGCAGCTTAGAGCTAGCGGGAGAAAAAACCAAAAACATTCAGTACTTC
CASSLELAGEKTKNIQYF
>TRBV28|TRBD1|TRBJ1-2|NA
TGTGCCAGCAGTTTCTATCGCGGGACAGGGCTTAGGAATGGCTACACCTTC
CASSFYRGTGLRNGYTF
>TRBV5-4|NA|TRBJ1-6|NA
TGTGCCAGCAGCTTGGTGGGGCGAGATTCACCCCTCCACTTT
CASSLVGRDSPLHF
>TRBV27|NA|TRBJ1-1|NA
TGTGCCAGCAGTCCCGAGCGCGGGAACACTGAAGCTTTCTTT
CASSPERGNTEAFF
>TRBV5-1|NA|TRBJ2-3|NA
TGCGCCAGCACCGCGGGACTCTTCAATCTCCCCACAGATACGCAGTATTTT
CASTAGLFNLPTDTQYF
>TRBV29-1|TRBD1|TRBJ1-6|few
TGCAGCGTCACGGGGACAGCACATAATTCACCCCTCCACTTT
CSVTGTAHNSPLHF
>TRBV6-5|TRBD1|TRBJ2-7|NA
TGTGCCAGCAGTTACTCCGACAGGGGGCGCACCTACGAGCAGTACTTC
CASSYSDRGRTYEQYF
>TRBV5-4|NA|TRBJ2-5|NA
TGTGCCAGCAGCTTTACGACAGTAATAGGGGAGACCCAGTACTTC
CASSFTTVIGETQYF
>TRBV20-1|NA|TRBJ2-1|NA
TGCAGTGCTAGTCACGACAATGAGCAGTTCTTC
CSASHDNEQFF
>TRBV5-1|NA|TRBJ1-6|NA
TGCGCCAGCAGCTTGGACAGGGACTCGCTACCCCTCCACTTT
CASSLDRDSLPLHF
>TRBV28|NA|TRBJ2-3|NA
TGTGCCAGCAGTTCCCAATCACTGGGACTCAATACGCAGTATTTT
CASSSQSLGLNTQYF
>TRBV18|NA|TRBJ2-7|NA
TGTGCCAGTTCCAGGAGGGCGATCGACGAGCAGTACTTC
CASSRRAIDEQYF
>TRBV2|TRBD2|TRBJ2-1|once
TGTGCCGGGACCCCGGGGGGAAGCTCCTACAATGAGCAGTTCTTC
CAGTPGGSSYNEQFF
>TRBV4-1|TRBD1|TRBJ2-7|NA
TGCGCCAGCAGCCAAGATCAAGACAGGGACTACGAGCAGTACTTC
CASSQDQDRDYEQYF
>TRBV10-3|TRBD2|TRBJ2-7|NA
TGTGCCATCAGTGCGACTAGCGGGGGATCCTACGAGCAGTACTTC
CAISATSGGSYEQYF
>TRBV6-4|NA|TRBJ2-1|NA
TGTGCCAGCAGTGGAGGCTGGAACAATGAGCAGTTCTTC
CASSGGWNNEQFF
>TRBV28|NA|TRBJ2-1|NA
TGTGCCAGCAGTTTCTTGGGACAAAACTACAATGAGCAGTTCTTC
CASSFLGQNYNEQFF
>TRBV5-4|TRBD2|TRBJ2-7|NA
TGTGCCAGCAGCTCTAGCGGGAGGTCATCCTACGAGCAGTACTTC
CASSSSGRSSYEQYF
>TRBV6-1|NA|TRBJ1-5|NA
TGTGCCAGCAATCGGGGGGCCGGCAATCAGCCCCAGCATTTT
CASNRGAGNQPQHF
>TRBV21-1|NA|TRBJ1-4|NA
TGTGCCAGCAGCAAGGGGGACGCAACTAATGAAAAACTGTTTTTT
CASSKGDATNEKLFF
>TRBV19|NA|TRBJ1-1|NA
TGTGCCAGTAGTATCATGGGATTGAACACTGAAGCTTTCTTT
CASSIMGLNTEAFF
>TRBV5-6|NA|TRBJ2-5|NA
TGTGCCAGCAGCTTGACTGGGCGTCACTTTGGGGAGACCCAGTACTTC
CASSLTGRHFGETQYF
>TRBV27|NA|TRBJ1-1|NA
TGTGCCAGCAGCCGGTCGGGCCGGATGAACACTGAAGCTTTCTTT
CASSRSGRMNTEAFF
>TRBV19|TRBD2|TRBJ2-7|NA
TGTGCCAGTAGTATAATAGGCCTAGCGGGTCCCGAGCAGTACTTC
CASSIIGLAGPEQYF
>TRBV13|TRBD2|TRBJ2-5|once
TGTGCCAGCAGCTTAGGACTTAGCGGGAAACCCCAAGAGACCCAGTACTTC
CASSLGLSGKPQETQYF
>TRBV27|NA|TRBJ1-3|once
TGTGCCAGCAGTTATGACTCTGGAAACACCATATATTTT
CASSYDSGNTIYF
>TRBV19|TRBD2|TRBJ2-7|NA
TGTGCCAGTAGCCAAACTTCCGGGACTAGCGGGGTTTACGAGCAGTACTTC
CASSQTSGTSGVYEQYF
>TRBV5-8|TRBD2|TRBJ2-5|NA
TGTGCCAGCAGCTTACCGGGACTAGCGAAAAAAGAGACCCAGTACTTC
CASSLPGLAKKETQYF
>TRBV5-1|NA|TRBJ1-2|NA
TGCGCCAGCAGCTCGAGGGACCTCGTCTATGGCTACACCTTC
CASSSRDLVYGYTF
>TRBV9|NA|TRBJ2-2|NA
TGTGCCAGCAGCGTAGCAACTAGCTGGGACACCGGGGAGCTGTTTTTT
CASSVATSWDTGELFF
>TRBV4-2|TRBD2|TRBJ2-7|NA
TGTGCCAGCAGCCCGGGGGGGGGCGGCTACGAGCAGTACTTC
CASSPGGGGYEQYF
>TRBV15|NA|TRBJ2-3|NA
TGTGCCACCAGCAGAGAAGCCCCGGGATATTCTAGCACAGATACGCAGTATTTT
CATSREAPGYSSTDTQYF
>TRBV6-4|TRBD1|TRBJ1-5|NA
TGTGCCAGCAGCGCTCAGCACAGGGGAGTCCAGCCCCAGCATTTT
CASSAQHRGVQPQHF
>TRBV20-1|NA|TRBJ2-3|NA
TGCAGTGCCAGGAGTGGAGATACGCAGTATTTT
CSARSGDTQYF
>TRBV7-2|NA|TRBJ1-4|NA
TGTGCCAGCAGCTATAATATGGGTGAAAAACTGTTTTTT
CASSYNMGEKLFF
>TRBV5-1|NA|TRBJ2-6|NA
TGCGCCAGCAGCCAAGGGGTGACTGGGGCCAACGTCCTGACTTTC
CASSQGVTGANVLTF